This T cell receptor (beta chain) was sequenced during a study of blood T cells in healthy people across ages. V lost 3 bases, J lost 1 base, and 13 bases lay in between. The germline V gene has CDR1 DFQATT and CDR2 SNEGSKA (reference sequence). The CDR3 consists of 15 residues. PCR was performed a second time for about 7 to 12 cycles using a sample-barcoded 5' primer and a J-beta primer mix. CDR3-containing paired-end reads numbered at least 2.5 million in each sample. Each CDR3 protein is one row after TCRdb ran MiXCR on the 5' RACE reads. The sample has roughly 1.7 million distinct CDR3 sequences; around 35% are singletons. In its sample, this clonotype was seen a few times.

The chain joins TRBV20-1 to TRBJ2-1, with D unclear. The sequence was collected from a woman in her thirties in good health. Sequences were obtained from blood. The CDR3 region is CSARPLEGSYNEQFF. Here the CDR3 DNA reads TGCAGTGCTAGGCCTCTAGAAGGATCCTACAATGAGCAGTTCTTC.